The clone carrying this T cell receptor beta chain was observed many times. Its antigen is as yet unknown. The lymph nodes were axillary draining lymph nodes from breast cancer patients. These data belong to a study of breast tumors, draining lymph nodes, adjacent tissues. TCRdb used MiXCR to reprocess the multiplex PCR reads, holding one entry per CDR3 protein. This sample has some 130,000 distinct CDR3 sequences; 21% occur once, and the top ten carry around 2.2%. Study-level findings and limits: Most tumor T cells seemingly derive from lymph node, then expand in tumor. Tumor TCR diversity was below lymph nodes but above nontumor tissue.

Germline CDR1 reads MNHNS; CDR2 reads SASEGT. The CDR3 consists of 14 residues. The junction had 7 bases not matched to a gene; V was cut back by 11 bases and J by 7 bases. The material sequenced was axillary lymph node tissue. The receptor was isolated from a female donor with breast cancer. Some clones in this sample may be carry-over from other donors' samples. The rearrangement links TRBV6-1 to TRBJ1-6; 11 positions match TRBD1. The CDR3 protein is CAVQWDRGNSPLHF. DNA for the CDR3: TGTGCCGTACAATGGGACAGGGGGAATTCACCCCTCCACTTT.